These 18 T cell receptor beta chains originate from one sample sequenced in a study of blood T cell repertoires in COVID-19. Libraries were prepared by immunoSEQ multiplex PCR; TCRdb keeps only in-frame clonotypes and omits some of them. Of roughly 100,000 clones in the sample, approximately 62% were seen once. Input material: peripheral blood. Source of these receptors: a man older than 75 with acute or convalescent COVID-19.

The DNA for the CDR3 is TGTGCCAGCAGCTTGGACAGGGGGACAAACAATGAGCAGTTCTTC. Its protein is CASSLDRGTNNEQFF. This chain uses TRBV7-2 with TRBJ2-1; 10 nucleotides match TRBD1. The CDR3 length is 15 residues. Looked up from germline, CDR1 is SGHTA and CDR2 is FQGNSA. Trimming removed 3 bases from V and 5 bases from J; junction bases left unmatched: 4.

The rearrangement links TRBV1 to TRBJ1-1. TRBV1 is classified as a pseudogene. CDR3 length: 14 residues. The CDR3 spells CTSTQEEGNTEAFF. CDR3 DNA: TGCACCAGCACACAAGAGGAGGGGAACACTGAAGCTTTCTTT.

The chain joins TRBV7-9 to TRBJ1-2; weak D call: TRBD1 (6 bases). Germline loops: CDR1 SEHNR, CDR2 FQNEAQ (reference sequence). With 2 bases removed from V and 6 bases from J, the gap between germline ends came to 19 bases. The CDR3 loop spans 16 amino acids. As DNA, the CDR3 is TGTGCCAGCAGCTTAACCTCTTCCGGGACACTAGATGGCTACACCTTC. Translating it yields CASSLTSSGTLDGYTF.

CDR3 nucleotide sequence: TGTGCCAGCAGCCAAGCCCCTAGCGGGAGAAGCCGCACAGATACGCAGTATTTT. This translates into CASSQAPSGRSRTDTQYF. J is TRBJ2-3 and V is TRBV4-2, with 10 positions matching TRBD2. The CDR3 is made up of 18 amino acids. J lost 1 base, V lost 1 base, and 8 bases had no gene match. From germline, CDR1 is LGHNA and CDR2 YNFKEQ.

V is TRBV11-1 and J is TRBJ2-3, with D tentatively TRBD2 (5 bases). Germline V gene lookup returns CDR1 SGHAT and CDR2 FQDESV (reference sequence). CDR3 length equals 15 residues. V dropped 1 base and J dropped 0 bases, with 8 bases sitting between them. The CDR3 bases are TGTGCCAGCAGCTTAGGAGGGTCGAGCACAGATACGCAGTATTTT. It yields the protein CASSLGGSSTDTQYF.

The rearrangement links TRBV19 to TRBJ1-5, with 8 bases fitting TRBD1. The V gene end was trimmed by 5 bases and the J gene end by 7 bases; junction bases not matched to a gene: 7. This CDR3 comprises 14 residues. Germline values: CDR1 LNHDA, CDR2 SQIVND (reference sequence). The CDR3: CASSPTGVNQPQHF. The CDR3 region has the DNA TGTGCCAGTAGTCCGACAGGGGTAAACCAGCCCCAGCATTTT.

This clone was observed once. The chain's CDR3 is CASSTGGGGPQHF. The CDR3 DNA reads as TGTGCCAGCAGCACAGGGGGAGGCGGGCCCCAGCATTTT. The chain joins TRBV12-3 or TRBV12-4 to TRBJ1-5; 8 bases are shared with TRBD1. The ends lost 6 bases at V and 9 bases at J; junction bases unmatched: 7. CDR3 size: 13 residues.

The CDR3 is CASSPPQVPNTGELFF. CDR3 in DNA: TGTGCCAGCAGCCCCCCTCAGGTCCCCAACACCGGGGAGCTGTTTTTT. This chain links TRBV3-1 (or the pseudogene TRBV3-2) with TRBJ2-2; D call uncertain. Looked up from germline, CDR1 is LGHDT and CDR2 is YNNKEL (reference sequence). There are 16 residues in the CDR3. V was pared by 4 bases and J by 2 bases, with 14 bases between.

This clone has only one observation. The CDR3 spells CASSQLTRKRYEQYF. The CDR3 DNA is TGTGCCAGCAGCCAACTGACTAGGAAACGATACGAGCAGTACTTC. The genes are TRBV6-4 and TRBJ2-7, with D perhaps TRBD2 (6 bases). CDR1 and CDR2 (germline): MRHNA, SNTAGT. The CDR3 contains 15 residues. V was trimmed by 6 bases and J by 4 bases, leaving 19 bases between them.

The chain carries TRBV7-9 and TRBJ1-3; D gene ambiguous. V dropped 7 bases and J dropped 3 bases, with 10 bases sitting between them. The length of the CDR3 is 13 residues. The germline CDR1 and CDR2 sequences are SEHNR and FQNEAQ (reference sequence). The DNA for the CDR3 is TGTGCCAGCACTGAGGGTCTTGGAAACACCATATATTTT. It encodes CASTEGLGNTIYF.

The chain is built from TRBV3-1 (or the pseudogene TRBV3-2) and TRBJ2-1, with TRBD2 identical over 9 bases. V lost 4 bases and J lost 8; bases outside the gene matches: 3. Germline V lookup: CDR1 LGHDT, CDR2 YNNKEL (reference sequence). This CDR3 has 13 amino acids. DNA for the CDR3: TGTGCCAGCAGCCTTATAGCGGGAGATGAGCAGTTCTTC. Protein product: CASSLIAGDEQFF.

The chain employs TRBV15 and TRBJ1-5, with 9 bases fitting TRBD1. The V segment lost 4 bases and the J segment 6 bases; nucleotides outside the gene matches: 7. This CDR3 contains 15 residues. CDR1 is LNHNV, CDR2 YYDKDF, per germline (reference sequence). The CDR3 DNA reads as TGTGCCACCAGCATCGCCGGGACAGGGATTCAGCCCCAGCATTTT. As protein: CATSIAGTGIQPQHF.

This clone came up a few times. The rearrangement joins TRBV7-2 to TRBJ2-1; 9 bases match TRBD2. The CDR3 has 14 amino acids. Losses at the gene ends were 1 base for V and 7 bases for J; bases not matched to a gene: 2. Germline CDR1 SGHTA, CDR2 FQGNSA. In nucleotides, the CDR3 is TGTGCCAGCAGCTTAGGCGGGAGGGGAAATGAGCAGTTCTTC. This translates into CASSLGGRGNEQFF.

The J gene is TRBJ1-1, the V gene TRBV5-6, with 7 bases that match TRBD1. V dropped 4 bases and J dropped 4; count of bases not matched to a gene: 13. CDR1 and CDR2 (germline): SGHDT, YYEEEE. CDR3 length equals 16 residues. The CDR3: CASSRRTPTGFTEAFF. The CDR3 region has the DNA TGTGCCAGCAGCCGACGGACCCCGACAGGGTTCACTGAAGCTTTCTTT.

This CDR3 is CASGLTGGDTGELFF. The DNA of the CDR3 is TGTGCTAGTGGTTTGACAGGGGGGGACACCGGGGAGCTGTTTTTT. The chain has TRBV12-5 and TRBJ2-2, with D tentatively TRBD1 (8 bases). The CDR3 length is 15 residues. Trimming stripped 2 bases from V and 3 bases from J, with 10 bases between. Germline loops: CDR1 LGHNT, CDR2 FRNRAP.

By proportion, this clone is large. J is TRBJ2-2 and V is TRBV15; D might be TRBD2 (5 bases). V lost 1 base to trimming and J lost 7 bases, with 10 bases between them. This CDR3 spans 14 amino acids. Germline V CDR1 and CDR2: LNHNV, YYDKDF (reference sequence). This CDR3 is CATSRADGNGELFF. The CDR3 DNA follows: TGTGCCACCAGCAGAGCCGACGGGAACGGGGAGCTGTTTTTT.

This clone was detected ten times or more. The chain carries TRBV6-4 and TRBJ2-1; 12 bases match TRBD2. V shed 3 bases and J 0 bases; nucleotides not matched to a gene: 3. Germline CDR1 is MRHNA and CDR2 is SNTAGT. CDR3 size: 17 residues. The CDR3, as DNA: TGTGCCAGCAGTGAAACTAGCGGGGGGAGCTCCTACAATGAGCAGTTCTTC. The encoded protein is CASSETSGGSSYNEQFF.

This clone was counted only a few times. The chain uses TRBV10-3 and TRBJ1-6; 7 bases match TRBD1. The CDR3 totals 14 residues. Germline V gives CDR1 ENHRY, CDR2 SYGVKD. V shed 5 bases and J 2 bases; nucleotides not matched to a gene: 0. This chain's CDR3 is CAISQGAYNSPLHF. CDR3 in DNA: TGTGCCATCAGTCAGGGGGCCTATAATTCACCCCTCCACTTT.